This T cell receptor (beta chain) was identified in a study of blood T cell repertoires in COVID-19 (dated by TCRdb to 2018 to 2021). For the wider study: Collaborator samples came from the United States, Italy and Spain and covered acute and convalescent phases of COVID-19. Nearly every sample came with metadata listing a de-identified subject ID, COVID-19 status, age in years and sex. Samples came from the ongoing ImmuneRACE study (first 160 participants) plus 1,254 subjects from 6 global collaborators. The material from the prospective study consisted of cDNA or gDNA derived from T cells, B-cell-depleted T cells, or PBMCs. Deeply sampled blood TCRbeta repertoires from subjects exposed to, actively infected with, or recovered from COVID-19 were included in the dataset. The repertoires were released in a freely available public database meant as a resource for research on the immune response to SARS-CoV-2. Where HLA class I and class II types were available, the types were taken from metadata supplied by the sample provider, not from assay-based typing.

On the study overall, not on this receptor specifically: The amount of clinical and demographic metadata varied by source and participant and was provided uncurated.

The immunoSEQ Assay, a bias-controlled multiplex PCR, was used to amplify TCRbeta CDR3 regions from genomic DNA. Per the source publication's procedure: Nucleated cell counts per sample were estimated from amplification of reference gene primers within the assay. Sequence reads were collapsed and filtered to measure the absolute abundance of every unique TCRbeta CDR3 rearrangement. For each sample, productive Simpson clonality was calculated as the square root of Simpson's diversity index across productive rearrangements. In its TCRdb copy, this immuneACCESS table keeps in-frame sequences only and misses some clones. Where compared with another copy, unresolved V genes explain less than half of these, and the others have no known cause. D and trimming come from the DNA, and the V and J calls and clone size come from that table. Present in this sample are about 180,000 clones, more than 75% of which were seen just once. 1% to 1.5% of the sample is in the top ten clones.

Points on this clone: Its recognized antigen is unknown. No clone much larger than this one lies a single base away; base qualities are absent.

The CDR3 numbers 12 residues from cysteine through phenylalanine. Only the CDR3 region is kept as DNA, spanning 36 bases read in frame from base 1. Participants in the prospective study were enrolled through a virtual design, were aged roughly 18 to 95 years, and lived in roughly 26 United States geographic areas. In the prospective study, participants were assigned to cohorts based on the clinical history participants reported in a screening survey and a study questionnaire. In the prospective study, whole blood, serum and a nasopharyngeal or oropharyngeal swab were collected from each participant by mobile phlebotomists. Prospective study participants could optionally give additional blood draws and questionnaires over an approximately 2-month period. Prospective study blood samples were shipped either frozen or at room temperature before DNA extraction.

Sequenced material: PBMCs or T cells enriched from blood (not recorded which). This TCR derives from a human donor with acute COVID-19. The donor label of this sample is uncertain. The chain employs TRBV21-1 and TRBJ2-7; the table calls TRBD2, which could not be checked here. TRBV21-1 is described as a pseudogene. The CDR3 region: CASSKTSPEQYF. The DNA sequence reads TGTGCCAGCAGCAAGACTAGTCCTGAGCAGTACTTC.